One sample yielded the 25 T cell receptor beta chains listed below, sequenced in a study of OX40 agonist ivuxolimab in advanced cancers. Sequenced by immunoSEQ multiplex PCR; TCRdb stores in-frame clones only, minus some. The sample contains 60,000 to 75,000 clones, almost 95% of which appear only once. The sample in question was CD4+ or CD8+ T cells sorted from blood, obtained in a trial of the OX40 agonist ivuxolimab. Receptors were obtained from an adult with an advanced solid tumor such as melanoma, head and neck, liver or kidney cancer.

V usage is TRBV9 and J usage is TRBJ1-2; D not resolved. This CDR3 spans 12 amino acids. Germline-derived CDR1 and CDR2 are SGDLS and YYNGEE. Trimming removed 0 bases at V and 7 bases at J, with 7 bases between. The CDR3 loop reads CASSVDVGGYTF. CDR3 coding DNA: TGTGCCAGCAGCGTAGATGTGGGTGGCTACACCTTC.

The rearrangement links TRBV9 to TRBJ2-1; 7 nucleotides match TRBD1. CDR1 is SGDLS and CDR2 is YYNGEE in the germline V gene. This CDR3 comprises 16 residues. V trimming: 4 bases; J trimming: 0 bases; junction bases outside the gene matches: 7. The CDR3 loop is CASSSTQGVSYNEQFF. As DNA, the CDR3 is TGTGCCAGCAGCTCGACCCAGGGGGTCTCCTACAATGAGCAGTTCTTC.

This clone was found once. J is TRBJ2-7 and V is TRBV13; D is perhaps TRBD1 or TRBD2 (5 bases each). The CDR3 extends over 15 amino acids. In germline, CDR1 is PRHDT, CDR2 FYEKMQ (reference sequence). The V and J ends lost 3 bases and 6 bases respectively, with 18 bases between them. This CDR3 reads CASSLGVGRTLEQYF. CDR3 sequence (DNA): TGTGCCAGCAGCTTGGGGGTTGGGAGAACCCTCGAGCAGTACTTC.

The chain couples TRBV7-8 to TRBJ2-4; D unclear. The germline V gene has CDR1 SGHVS and CDR2 FQNEAQ. This CDR3 contains 17 residues. The V and J ends lost 1 base and 1 base respectively, with 14 bases between them. The CDR3: CASSLVGLDRAKNIQYF. CDR3 sequence (DNA): TGTGCCAGCAGCTTAGTAGGTCTCGACCGCGCCAAAAACATTCAGTACTTC.

The gene calls are TRBV5-6 and TRBJ2-5; TRBD2 matches at 12 bases. The CDR3 covers 17 residues. Germline CDR1 SGHDT, CDR2 YYEEEE. V shed 0 bases, J shed 5 bases, and the junction held 8 bases outside the gene matches. The CDR3 region is CASSLVLAGGVRETQYF. DNA for the CDR3: TGTGCCAGCAGCTTGGTCCTAGCGGGAGGGGTGAGGGAGACCCAGTACTTC.

The chain links TRBV5-6 to TRBJ2-5; D uncertain. V shed 3 bases and J shed 4 bases, with 10 bases lying between them. CDR3 size: 13 residues. Germline assignment: CDR1 SGHDT and CDR2 YYEEEE. CDR3 residues: CASSSGPPETQYF. The CDR3 coding sequence is TGTGCCAGCAGCTCCGGTCCCCCAGAGACCCAGTACTTC.

This clone was seen just once. The rearrangement uses TRBV13 and TRBJ1-1; unclear D gene. Looked up from germline, CDR1 is PRHDT and CDR2 is FYEKMQ (reference sequence). The CDR3 loop spans 15 amino acids. Trimming took 5 bases from V and 1 from J, leaving 14 bases between them. CDR3 region: CASSPRKTGNTEAFF. The DNA of the CDR3 is TGTGCCAGCAGCCCCAGGAAGACGGGGAACACTGAAGCTTTCTTT.

The chain employs TRBV5-4 and TRBJ2-7; the D gene is possibly TRBD1 (6 bases). Trimming took off 2 bases at V and 5 bases at J, with 11 bases between the two ends. Germline V gives CDR1 SGHNT, CDR2 YYREEE (reference sequence). This CDR3 has 13 amino acids. The CDR3 loop reads CASSLQGIHEQYF. The CDR3, as DNA: TGTGCCAGCAGCTTACAGGGTATCCACGAGCAGTACTTC.

This chain connects TRBV5-4 to TRBJ2-7, with D possibly called TRBD1 or TRBD2 (6 bases each). Deletions cut 3 bases from V and 6 bases from J, with 13 bases between. Germline V gene lookup returns CDR1 SGHNT and CDR2 YYREEE (reference sequence). The CDR3 extends over 13 amino acids. CDR3 residues: CASSWSGGLEQYF. The CDR3 bases are TGTGCCAGCAGCTGGAGTGGGGGGCTCGAGCAGTACTTC.

The chain is built from TRBV19 and TRBJ2-7; D is ambiguous. V was trimmed by 5 bases and J by 0 bases, leaving 17 bases between them. CDR3 length: 16 residues. CDR1 LNHDA and CDR2 SQIVND come from the germline V gene (reference sequence). DNA for the CDR3: TGTGCCAGTAGTGTCCCTAAGACGGGTTCCTCCTACGAGCAGTACTTC. Its translation: CASSVPKTGSSYEQYF.

Only a few counts were recorded for this clone. J is TRBJ2-1 and V is TRBV6-5; D is unclear. Trimming left V 7 bases short and J 7 bases short, with 11 bases between. This CDR3 is 12 amino acids long. From germline, CDR1 is MNHEY and CDR2 SVGAGI. Written as DNA, the CDR3 is TGTGCCAGCACCTCACCTTGGAATGAGCAGTTCTTC. This sequence encodes CASTSPWNEQFF.

The J gene is TRBJ1-3, the V gene TRBV5-5; TRBD1 is a possible D gene (6 bases). V was trimmed by 4 bases and J by 4 bases, leaving 12 bases between them. CDR1 is SGHKS, CDR2 YYEKEE, per germline (reference sequence). The CDR3 sequence is 14 residues long. The CDR3 DNA follows: TGTGCCAGCAGCCTCGGGACAACCGGAAACACCATATATTTT. Translation gives CASSLGTTGNTIYF.

V usage is TRBV9 and J usage is TRBJ2-7; no reliable D call. With 0 bases removed from V and 2 bases from J, the gap between germline ends came to 9 bases. Germline loops: CDR1 SGDLS, CDR2 YYNGEE. The CDR3 runs to 14 residues. Written as DNA, the CDR3 is TGTGCCAGCAGCGTAGACTCTGGACCCTACGAGCAGTACTTC. Translated, it gives CASSVDSGPYEQYF. The whole variable domain, remainder taken from reference TRBV9 and TRBJ2-7, is DSGVTQTPKHLITATGQRVTLRCSPRSGDLSVYWYQQSLDQGLQFLIQYYNGEERAKGNILERFSAQQFPDLHSELNLSSLELGDSALYFCASSVDSGPYEQYFGPGTRLTVT.

This CDR3 reads CASSLGTTGEQYF. The CDR3 region has the DNA TGTGCCAGCAGCTTAGGAACAACCGGCGAGCAGTACTTC. The gene calls are TRBV11-3 and TRBJ2-7; D is ambiguous. This CDR3 region has 13 residues. V gave up 1 base and J gave up 6 bases, with 10 bases separating them. Germline CDR1 is SGHNT and CDR2 is YENEEA.

The V call is TRBV27, the J call TRBJ2-7; 9 bases align to TRBD2. V was pared by 6 bases and J by 3 bases, with 6 bases of the junction left unmatched. The CDR3 spans 14 residues. CDR1 MNHEY and CDR2 SMNVEV come from the germline V gene (reference sequence). The chain's CDR3 is CASRAVTSGYEQYF. CDR3 in DNA: TGTGCCAGCAGGGCAGTGACTAGCGGCTACGAGCAGTACTTC.

This chain joins TRBV7-9 and TRBJ1-2; no definite D call. CDR1 and CDR2 (germline): SEHNR, FQNEAQ (reference sequence). The V end lost 1 base, the J end lost 5 bases, and 20 bases lay between the germline ends. The length of the CDR3 is 17 residues. CDR3 amino acids: CASSLVVPDGVRYGYTF. The CDR3 nucleotides read TGTGCCAGCAGCTTAGTGGTCCCCGACGGAGTTCGATATGGCTACACCTTC.

For this clone: Relative to the germline gene, one junction end is altered; a read error may explain this. This specimen includes other DNA sequences encoding the same CDR3. V is TRBV11-1 and J is TRBJ2-7, with D possibly being TRBD1 (5 bases). There are 13 residues in the CDR3. Germline V CDR1 and CDR2: SGHAT, FQDESV (reference sequence). The CDR3 here is CASSLGRVDEQYF. The CDR3, as DNA: TGTGCTAGCAGCTTAGGCAGGGTCGACGAGCAGTACTTC.

The rearrangement uses TRBV2 and TRBJ2-1; TRBD2 agrees at 7 bases. Germline CDR1 is SNHLY and CDR2 is FYNNEI. The V segment lost 0 bases and the J segment 8 bases; nucleotides outside the gene matches: 7. The CDR3 contains 15 residues. The CDR3 DNA is TGTGCCAGCAGTGAAGCTGCGGGAGCAGGGTATGAGCAGTTCTTC. It encodes CASSEAAGAGYEQFF.

V is TRBV2 and J is TRBJ2-1; 7 positions match TRBD2. The V gene's germline CDR1 is SNHLY and CDR2 FYNNEI. The CDR3 loop spans 15 amino acids. After removal of 6 bases from V and 3 bases from J, the junction contained 8 bases not matched to a gene. The CDR3 here is CASRNLAGLYNEQFF. In nucleotides, the CDR3 is TGTGCCAGCAGAAACTTAGCGGGTCTCTACAATGAGCAGTTCTTC.

This chain connects TRBV5-4 to TRBJ2-2, with 12 bases matching TRBD2. Germline trimming cut 2 bases from V and 4 bases from J; bases unmatched to any gene: 3. In germline, CDR1 is SGHNT, CDR2 YYREEE (reference sequence). The CDR3 is 16 amino acids. The DNA of the CDR3 is TGTGCCAGCAGCTTCCTAGCGGGAGGGCTCACCGGGGAGCTGTTTTTT. Residues: CASSFLAGGLTGELFF. The variable domain in full, completed from reference TRBV5-4 and TRBJ2-2, reads ETGVTQSPTHLIKTRGQQVTLRCSSQSGHNTVSWYQQALGQGPQFIFQYYREEENGRGNFPPRFSGLQFPNYSSELNVNALELDDSALYLCASSFLAGGLTGELFFGEGSRLTVL.

The rearrangement uses TRBV6-6 and TRBJ1-1; D is unclear. The CDR3 is 13 residues long. The ends were cut back, 5 bases at V and 0 bases at J, with 7 bases in the middle. Germline loops: CDR1 MNHNY, CDR2 SVGAGI (reference sequence). CDR3 loop: CASSRALNTEAFF. CDR3 bases: TGTGCCAGCAGTCGGGCCCTGAACACTGAAGCTTTCTTT.

The V call is TRBV27, the J call TRBJ1-4; D may be TRBD1 (6 bases). Per germline, CDR1 MNHEY and CDR2 SMNVEV (reference sequence). V was cut by 7 bases and J by 5 bases, with 23 bases left in between. The CDR3 contains 17 residues. The CDR3 bases are TGTGCCAGCAATCCCCCCTTCAAGACAGGCCTGAATGAAAAACTGTTTTTT. This translates into CASNPPFKTGLNEKLFF.

This sequence joins TRBV11-3 and TRBJ2-7; TRBD2 agrees at 8 bases. Per the germline V gene, CDR1 is SGHNT and CDR2 is YENEEA. The CDR3 totals 17 residues. Trimming at V came to 3 bases and at J to 0 bases, leaving 10 bases not matched to a gene. The DNA for the CDR3 is TGTGCCAGCAGCTTTTCCCTAGCGGGTGGAAGCTCCTACGAGCAGTACTTC. Its protein is CASSFSLAGGSSYEQYF.

V usage is TRBV27 and J usage is TRBJ2-7; 8 bases match TRBD1. Per germline, CDR1 MNHEY and CDR2 SMNVEV (reference sequence). After removal of 5 bases from V and 6 bases from J, the junction contained 12 bases not matched to a gene. The length of the CDR3 is 15 residues. The CDR3 spells CASSPTGTGPSEQYF. DNA of the CDR3: TGTGCCAGCAGTCCGACCGGGACAGGCCCCTCCGAGCAGTACTTC.

V is TRBV28 and J is TRBJ1-3; D is unclear. This CDR3 region has 13 residues. V shed 6 bases and J shed 0 bases, with 6 bases lying between them. Germline V gene data show CDR1 as MDHEN and CDR2 as SYDVKM. Written as DNA, the CDR3 is TGTGCCAGCAGGGTGGGCTCTGGAAACACCATATATTTT. Amino acid sequence: CASRVGSGNTIYF.